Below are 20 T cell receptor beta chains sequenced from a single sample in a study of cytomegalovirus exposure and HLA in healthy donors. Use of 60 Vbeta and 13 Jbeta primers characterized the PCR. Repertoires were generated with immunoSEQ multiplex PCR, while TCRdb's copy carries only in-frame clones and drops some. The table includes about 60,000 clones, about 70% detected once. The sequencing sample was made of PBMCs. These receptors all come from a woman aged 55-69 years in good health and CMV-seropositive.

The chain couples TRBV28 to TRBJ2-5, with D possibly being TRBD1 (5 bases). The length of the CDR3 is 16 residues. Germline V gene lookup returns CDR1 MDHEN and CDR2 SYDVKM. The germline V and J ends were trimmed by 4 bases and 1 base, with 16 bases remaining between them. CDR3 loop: CASSSPAGNSQETQYF. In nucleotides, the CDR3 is TGTGCCAGCAGTTCCCCCGCAGGGAACTCCCAAGAGACCCAGTACTTC.

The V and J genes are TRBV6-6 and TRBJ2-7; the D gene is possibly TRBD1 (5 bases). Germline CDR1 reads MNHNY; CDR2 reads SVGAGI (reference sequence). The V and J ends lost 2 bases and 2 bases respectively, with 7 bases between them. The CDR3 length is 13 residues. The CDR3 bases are TGTGCCAGCAGTTACGGGGCCCCCTACGAGCAGTACTTC. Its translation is CASSYGAPYEQYF.

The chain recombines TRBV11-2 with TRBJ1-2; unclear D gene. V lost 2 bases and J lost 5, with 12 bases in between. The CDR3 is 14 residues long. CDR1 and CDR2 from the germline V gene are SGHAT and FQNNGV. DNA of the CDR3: TGTGCCAGCAGCTTAAATCCGGTATCATATGGCTACACCTTC. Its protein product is CASSLNPVSYGYTF.

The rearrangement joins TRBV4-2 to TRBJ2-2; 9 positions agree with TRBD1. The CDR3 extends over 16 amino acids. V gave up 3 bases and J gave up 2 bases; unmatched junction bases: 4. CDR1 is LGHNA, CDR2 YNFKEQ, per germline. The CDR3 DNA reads TGTGCCAGCAGCCATGACACAGGGGGCAACACCGGGGAGCTGTTTTTT. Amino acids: CASSHDTGGNTGELFF.

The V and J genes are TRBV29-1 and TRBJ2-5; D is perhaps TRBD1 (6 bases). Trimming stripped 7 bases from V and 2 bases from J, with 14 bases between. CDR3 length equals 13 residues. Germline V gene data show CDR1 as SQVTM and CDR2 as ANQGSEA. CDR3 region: CSDLDSLQETQYF. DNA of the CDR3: TGCAGCGACCTGGACAGCTTACAAGAGACCCAGTACTTC.

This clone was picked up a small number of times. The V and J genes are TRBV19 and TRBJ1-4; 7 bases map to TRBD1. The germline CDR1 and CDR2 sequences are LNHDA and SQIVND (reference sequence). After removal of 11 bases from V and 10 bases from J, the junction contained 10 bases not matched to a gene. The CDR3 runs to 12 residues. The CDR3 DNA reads TGTGCCTCGGGGACAGCGGGAGGAAAACTGTTTTTT. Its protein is CASGTAGGKLFF.

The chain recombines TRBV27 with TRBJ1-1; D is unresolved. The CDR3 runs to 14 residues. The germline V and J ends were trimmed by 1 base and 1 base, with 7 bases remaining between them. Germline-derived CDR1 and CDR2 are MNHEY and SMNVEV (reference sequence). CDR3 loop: CASSLYSPNTEAFF. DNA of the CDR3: TGTGCCAGCAGTTTATACAGCCCGAACACTGAAGCTTTCTTT.

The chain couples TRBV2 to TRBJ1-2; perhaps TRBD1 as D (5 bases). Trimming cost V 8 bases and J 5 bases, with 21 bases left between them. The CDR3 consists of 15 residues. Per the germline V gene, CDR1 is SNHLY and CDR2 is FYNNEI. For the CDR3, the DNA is TGTGCCAGCTCTCAAAACGGCCAGGGACTGTATGGCTACACCTTC. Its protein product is CASSQNGQGLYGYTF. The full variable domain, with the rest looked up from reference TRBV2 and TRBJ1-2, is EPEVTQTPSHQVTQMGQEVILRCVPISNHLYFYWYRQILGQKVEFLVSFYNNEISEKSEIFDDQFSVERPDGSNFTLKIRSTKLEDSAMYFCASSQNGQGLYGYTFGSGTRLTVV.

The CDR3 here is CASSPPNGGRGGELFF. CDR3 nucleotides: TGTGCCAGCTCACCACCCAACGGAGGGCGCGGCGGGGAGCTGTTTTTT. The V and J genes are TRBV18 and TRBJ2-2; the D gene is possibly TRBD2 (6 bases). The CDR3 covers 16 residues. Trimming removed 0 bases at V and 7 bases at J, with 15 bases between. The germline CDR1 and CDR2 sequences are KGHSH and LQKENI.

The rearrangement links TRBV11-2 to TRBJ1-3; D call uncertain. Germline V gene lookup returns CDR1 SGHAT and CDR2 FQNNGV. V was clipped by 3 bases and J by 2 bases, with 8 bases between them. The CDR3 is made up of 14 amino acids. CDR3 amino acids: CASSFGSTGNTIYF. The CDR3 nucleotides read TGTGCCAGCAGCTTCGGGAGCACTGGAAACACCATATATTTT.

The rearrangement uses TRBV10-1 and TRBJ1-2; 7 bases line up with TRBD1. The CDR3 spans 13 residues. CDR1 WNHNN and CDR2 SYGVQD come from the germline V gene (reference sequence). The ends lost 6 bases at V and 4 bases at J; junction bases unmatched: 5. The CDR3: CASSAGTVYGYTF. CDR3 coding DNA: TGCGCCAGCAGCGCTGGGACAGTCTATGGCTACACCTTC.

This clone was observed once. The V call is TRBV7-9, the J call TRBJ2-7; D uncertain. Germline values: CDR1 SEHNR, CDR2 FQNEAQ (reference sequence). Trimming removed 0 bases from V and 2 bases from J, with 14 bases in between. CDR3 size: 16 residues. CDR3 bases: TGTGCCAGCAGCTTAGCCCTAAGTACGCCGACCTACGAGCAGTACTTC. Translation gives CASSLALSTPTYEQYF.

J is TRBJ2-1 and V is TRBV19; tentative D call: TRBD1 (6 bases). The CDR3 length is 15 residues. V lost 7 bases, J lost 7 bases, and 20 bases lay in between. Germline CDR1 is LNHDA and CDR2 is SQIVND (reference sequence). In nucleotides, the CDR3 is TGTGCCAGTACCCCCACCGTTTCTAGGGGGAATGAGCAGTTCTTC. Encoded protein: CASTPTVSRGNEQFF.

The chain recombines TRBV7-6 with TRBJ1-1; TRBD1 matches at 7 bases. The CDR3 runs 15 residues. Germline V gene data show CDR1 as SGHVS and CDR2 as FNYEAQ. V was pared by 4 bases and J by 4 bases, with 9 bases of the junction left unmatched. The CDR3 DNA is TGTGCCAGCAGCTCCATGACAGGGCGCAGCACTGAAGCTTTCTTT. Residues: CASSSMTGRSTEAFF.

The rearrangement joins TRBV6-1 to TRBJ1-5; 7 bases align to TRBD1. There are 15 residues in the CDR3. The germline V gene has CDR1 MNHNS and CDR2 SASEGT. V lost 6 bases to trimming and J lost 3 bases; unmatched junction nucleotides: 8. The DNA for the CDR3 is TGTGCCAGCAGAGGGGGACAGCAGCTCAATCAGCCCCAGCATTTT. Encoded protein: CASRGGQQLNQPQHF.

The CDR3 DNA follows: TGCGCCAGCAGCTTGGAGGGGGTGGGGGAGACCCAGTACTTC. This encodes CASSLEGVGETQYF. The chain joins TRBV5-1 to TRBJ2-5; tentative D call: TRBD1 (6 bases). This CDR3 contains 14 residues. V lost 0 bases and J lost 5, with 11 bases in between. Germline V gene data show CDR1 as SGHRS and CDR2 as YFSETQ.

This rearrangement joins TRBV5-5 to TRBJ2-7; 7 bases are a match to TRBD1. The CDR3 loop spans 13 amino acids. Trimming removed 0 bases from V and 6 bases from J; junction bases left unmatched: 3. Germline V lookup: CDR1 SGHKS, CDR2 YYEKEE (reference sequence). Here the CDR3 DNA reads TGTGCCAGCAGCTTGGGACAGGGCCCCGAGCAGTACTTC. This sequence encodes CASSLGQGPEQYF.

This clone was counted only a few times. The CDR3, as DNA: TGCGCCAGCAGCCGAGGCGGAGTTGCCATAGGGGCCAGTGGCTACACCTTC. Amino acids: CASSRGGVAIGASGYTF. This rearrangement joins TRBV4-1 to TRBJ1-2; D may be TRBD1 (5 bases). Germline assignment: CDR1 MGHRA and CDR2 YSYEKL. This CDR3 spans 17 amino acids. Trimming pared 4 bases from V and 7 bases from J, leaving 25 bases between.

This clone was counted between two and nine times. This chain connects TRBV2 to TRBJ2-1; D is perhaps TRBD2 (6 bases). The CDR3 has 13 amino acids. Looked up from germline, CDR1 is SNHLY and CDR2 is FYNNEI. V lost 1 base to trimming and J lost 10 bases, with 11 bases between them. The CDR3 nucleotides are TGTGCCAGCAGTGAAGGAGAGCGGGTCGAGCAGTTCTTC. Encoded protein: CASSEGERVEQFF.

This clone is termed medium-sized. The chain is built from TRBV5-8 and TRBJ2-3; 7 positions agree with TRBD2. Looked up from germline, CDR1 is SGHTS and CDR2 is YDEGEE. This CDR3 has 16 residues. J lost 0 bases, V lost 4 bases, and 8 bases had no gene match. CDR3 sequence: CASSARWDYSTDTQYF. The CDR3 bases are TGTGCCAGCAGCGCCCGTTGGGACTACAGCACAGATACGCAGTATTTT.